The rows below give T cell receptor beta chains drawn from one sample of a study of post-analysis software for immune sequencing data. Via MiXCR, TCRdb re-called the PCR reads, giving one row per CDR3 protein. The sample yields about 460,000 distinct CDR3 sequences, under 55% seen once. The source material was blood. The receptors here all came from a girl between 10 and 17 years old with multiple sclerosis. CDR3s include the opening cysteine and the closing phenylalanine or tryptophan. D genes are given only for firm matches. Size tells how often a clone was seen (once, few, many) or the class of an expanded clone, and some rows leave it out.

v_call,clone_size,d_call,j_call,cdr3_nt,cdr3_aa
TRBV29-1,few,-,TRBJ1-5,TGCAGCGCCGCCGGGACGGGCGGTCAGCCCCAGCATTTT,CSAAGTGGQPQHF
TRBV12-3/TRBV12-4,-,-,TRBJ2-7,TGTGCCAGCAGTTTAGCCCCGGAAGCCTACGAGCAGTACTTC,CASSLAPEAYEQYF
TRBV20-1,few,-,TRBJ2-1,TGCAGTGCTAGACCAGCTGGGTTACGTAGCTCCTACAATGAGCAGTTCTTC,CSARPAGLRSSYNEQFF
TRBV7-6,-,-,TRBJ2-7,TGTGCCAGCAGCTTGGGCGCCGCGCTGGGGACCTACGAGCAGTACTTC,CASSLGAALGTYEQYF
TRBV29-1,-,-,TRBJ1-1,TGCAGCGTCGTCCAAGGGCGGAACACTGAAGCTTTCTTT,CSVVQGRNTEAFF
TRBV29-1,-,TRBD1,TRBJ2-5,TGCAGCCTCGCGAGGGGGCTGGAAGAGACCCAGTACTTC,CSLARGLEETQYF
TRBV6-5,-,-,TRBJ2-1,TGTGCCAGCAGCGAACCGAGAACAGGGTACAATGAGCAGTTCTTC,CASSEPRTGYNEQFF
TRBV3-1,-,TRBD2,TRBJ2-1,TGTGCCAGCAGCCTTATAGCGGGAGGGCCAGATGAGCAGTTCTTC,CASSLIAGGPDEQFF
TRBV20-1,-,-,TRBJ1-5,TGCAGCGTTTTCACCGGGGGCCGGGGCAATCAGCCCCAGCATTTT,CSVFTGGRGNQPQHF
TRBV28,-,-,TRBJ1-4,TGTGCCAGCAGTTCGGGAGGGGCGGAAACTAATGAAAAACTGTTTTTT,CASSSGGAETNEKLFF
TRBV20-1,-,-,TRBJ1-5,TGCAGTGCTAGAAGGGGGGGGCTTGACAATCAGCCCCAGCATTTT,CSARRGGLDNQPQHF
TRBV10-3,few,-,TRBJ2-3,TGTGCCATCAGTGAATACTTCACAGATACGCAGTATTTT,CAISEYFTDTQYF
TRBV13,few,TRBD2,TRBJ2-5,TGTGCCAGCAGCTTCCTGGAAGCGGGAGTCCGGGAGACCCAGTACTTC,CASSFLEAGVRETQYF
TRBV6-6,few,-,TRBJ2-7,TGTGCCAGCAACACCGGGTTCATCAAAGGGGAGCAGTACTTC,CASNTGFIKGEQYF
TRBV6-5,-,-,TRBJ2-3,TGTGCCAGCAGTTACTCGAGCAGACCAGTAGATGACACAGATACGCAGTATTTT,CASSYSSRPVDDTDTQYF
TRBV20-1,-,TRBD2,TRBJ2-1,TGCAGTGCGCCGATTACAACTAGCGGGAGGTACAATGAGCAGTTCTTC,CSAPITTSGRYNEQFF
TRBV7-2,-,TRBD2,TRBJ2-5,TGTGCCAGCAGCTGGGGCCGACTAGCGGGAGAGACCCAGTACTTC,CASSWGRLAGETQYF
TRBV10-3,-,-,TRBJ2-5,TGTGCCATCAGTGAGTCAGGTGGCCAAGAGACCCAGTACTTC,CAISESGGQETQYF
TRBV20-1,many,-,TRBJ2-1,TGCAGTGCTAGGGGGCCCCTAGGGGGTGAGCAGTTCTTC,CSARGPLGGEQFF
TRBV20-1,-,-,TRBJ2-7,TGCAGTGCCACCCGAGAGGGGCCAGCGGGCTCTGACTACGAGCAGTACTTC,CSATREGPAGSDYEQYF
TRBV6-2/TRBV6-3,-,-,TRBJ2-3,TGTGCCAGCAGGGGGACTGCCACAGATACGCAGTATTTT,CASRGTATDTQYF
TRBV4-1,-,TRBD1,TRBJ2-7,TGCGCCAGCAGCCAAGGTGTTCAGGGGGAGAACGAGCAGTACTTC,CASSQGVQGENEQYF
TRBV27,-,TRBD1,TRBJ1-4,TGTGCCAGCAGTTATGCCGGGACAGGGAACGAAAAACTGTTTTTT,CASSYAGTGNEKLFF
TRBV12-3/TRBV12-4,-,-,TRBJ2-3,TGTGCCAGCAGTGCCTACGACCCTGACAAGGCCCAAACGCAGTATTTT,CASSAYDPDKAQTQYF
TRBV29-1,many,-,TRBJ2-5,TGCAGCGTTGCAGGGGTGGAGACCCAGTACTTC,CSVAGVETQYF
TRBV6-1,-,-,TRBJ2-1,TGTGCCAGCAGTGAATACGGGGATCGGGATGAGCAGTTCTTC,CASSEYGDRDEQFF
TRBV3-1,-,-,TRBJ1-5,TGTGCCAGCAGCCAAGATTCACTAATAGGTCGGCCCCAGCATTTT,CASSQDSLIGRPQHF
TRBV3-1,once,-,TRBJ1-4,TGTGCCAGCAGCCTTCAATTAGCAACTAATGAAAAACTGTTTTTT,CASSLQLATNEKLFF
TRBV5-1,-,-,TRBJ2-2,TGCGCCAGCAGCTTGGGACAGCCCCTGAACACCGGGGAGCTGTTTTTT,CASSLGQPLNTGELFF
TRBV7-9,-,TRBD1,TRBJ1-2,TGTGCCAGCAGCTCTGACAGGGTTGCATTCCATGGCTACACCTTC,CASSSDRVAFHGYTF
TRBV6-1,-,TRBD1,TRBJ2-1,TGTGCCAGCAGGGATAAGACAGGGGGCAATGAGCAGTTCTTC,CASRDKTGGNEQFF
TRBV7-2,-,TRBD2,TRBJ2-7,TGTGCCATCTTAGCGGGGACCTACGAGCAGTACTTC,CAILAGTYEQYF
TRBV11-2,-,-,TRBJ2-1,TGTGCCAGCAGCTTAGATCGCGGGGTAATAGTAGCCAATGAGCAGTTCTTC,CASSLDRGVIVANEQFF
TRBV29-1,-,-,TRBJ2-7,TGCAGCGTTGTCGTCGGGAACTCCTACGAGCAGTACTTC,CSVVVGNSYEQYF
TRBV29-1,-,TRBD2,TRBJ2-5,TGCAGCGTTTTGTGGGGTAGCGGGAGATATATAGGGCAAGAGACCCAGTACTTC,CSVLWGSGRYIGQETQYF